Listed below are T cell receptor beta chains from one sample, sequenced in a study of T cell responses to AZD1222 COVID-19 vaccine. The protocol was immunoSEQ multiplex PCR, while the TCRdb copy is restricted to in-frame clones and leaves out a portion. The sample shows approximately 210,000 clones, roughly 94% of them seen only once. Sequences were derived from peripheral blood, sampled 28 days after the second dose of the MenACWY control vaccine. Receptors originate from an adult who received the MenACWY meningococcal vaccine as a control. The CDR3 runs from the conserved cysteine through the conserved F or W. The D gene is left open where the match is weak. The size field is filled for only some rows; it gives once, few, many or a size class.

v_gene,d_gene,j_gene,abundance,CDR3nt,CDR3aa
TRBV28,TRBD1,TRBJ2-7,.,TGTGCCAGCAGTTCAGGACAGGGGGTCCAGTACGAGCAGTACTTC,CASSSGQGVQYEQYF
TRBV6-1,.,TRBJ2-7,.,TGTGCCAGCAGTGAAGCGCTTCGGGGCAGCGAGCAGTACTTC,CASSEALRGSEQYF
TRBV6-6,.,TRBJ1-1,.,TGTGCCAGCAACGTGGGCCTGAACACTGAAGCTTTCTTT,CASNVGLNTEAFF
TRBV5-1,TRBD1,TRBJ2-2,.,TGCGCCAGCAGCTTGGGGACAGGCACCGGGGAGCTGTTTTTT,CASSLGTGTGELFF
TRBV6-5,.,TRBJ2-7,.,TGTGCCAGCAGGACGACTGGAACCTACGAGCAGTACTTC,CASRTTGTYEQYF
TRBV12-3/TRBV12-4,.,TRBJ1-4,.,TGTGCCAGCATGTTCGGTCGAGAAAAACTGTTTTTT,CASMFGREKLFF
TRBV20-1,.,TRBJ2-3,.,TGCAGTGCTAGTTCCAGAAGGGGAACAGATACGCAGTATTTT,CSASSRRGTDTQYF
TRBV5-5,.,TRBJ2-7,.,TGTGCCAGCAGCCCTGAGCTAAACTCCTACGAGCAGTACTTC,CASSPELNSYEQYF
TRBV19,.,TRBJ1-1,once,TGTGCCAGTAGTATAGGTAGGACAGAAGTTACTGAAGCTTTCTTT,CASSIGRTEVTEAFF
TRBV3-1/TRBV3-2,TRBD2,TRBJ2-1,.,TGTGCCAGCAGCCCCTTGACCTCCGGGGGGAATGAGCAGTTCTTC,CASSPLTSGGNEQFF
TRBV7-2,TRBD2,TRBJ2-5,.,TGTGCCAGCAGCTTAGCACTAGCGGGGGGAGAGACCCAGTACTTC,CASSLALAGGETQYF
TRBV20-1,.,TRBJ2-3,.,TGCAGTGCTAGTGGCGGGGCCACAGATACGCAGTATTTT,CSASGGATDTQYF
TRBV28,TRBD2,TRBJ2-1,.,TGTGCCAGCAGTATAGCGGGGGATCCGTACAATGAGCAGTTCTTC,CASSIAGDPYNEQFF
TRBV7-3,.,TRBJ1-1,.,TGTGCCAGCAGCTTAAGCTGGGGGACTGAAGCTTTCTTT,CASSLSWGTEAFF
TRBV6-1,.,TRBJ1-5,.,TGTGCCAGCAGTGAAGGGGCGGATAATCAGCCCCAGCATTTT,CASSEGADNQPQHF
TRBV4-2,TRBD1,TRBJ1-3,.,TGTGCCAGCAGTCGCGACAGGGCCCCTGGAAACACCATATATTTT,CASSRDRAPGNTIYF
TRBV12-3/TRBV12-4,.,TRBJ1-1,.,TGTGCCAGCAGCCCGGCAGGGGACACTGAAGCTTTCTTT,CASSPAGDTEAFF
TRBV2,TRBD1,TRBJ2-7,.,TGTGCCAGCAGCCAGCCCTGGACAGGGCATAGGTCCTACGAGCAGTACTTC,CASSQPWTGHRSYEQYF
TRBV7-6,TRBD1,TRBJ1-5,.,TGTGCCAGCAGCTTGGGACAGGATCAGCCCCAGCATTTT,CASSLGQDQPQHF
TRBV5-1,.,TRBJ1-1,few,TGCGCCAGCAGTGTGGACAGGAACACTGAAGCTTTCTTT,CASSVDRNTEAFF
TRBV9,TRBD1,TRBJ1-1,.,TGTGCCAGCAGCCCAAGGACCCCAGACAGGGGGCCGAATTCCGCTGAAGCTTTCTTT,CASSPRTPDRGPNSAEAFF